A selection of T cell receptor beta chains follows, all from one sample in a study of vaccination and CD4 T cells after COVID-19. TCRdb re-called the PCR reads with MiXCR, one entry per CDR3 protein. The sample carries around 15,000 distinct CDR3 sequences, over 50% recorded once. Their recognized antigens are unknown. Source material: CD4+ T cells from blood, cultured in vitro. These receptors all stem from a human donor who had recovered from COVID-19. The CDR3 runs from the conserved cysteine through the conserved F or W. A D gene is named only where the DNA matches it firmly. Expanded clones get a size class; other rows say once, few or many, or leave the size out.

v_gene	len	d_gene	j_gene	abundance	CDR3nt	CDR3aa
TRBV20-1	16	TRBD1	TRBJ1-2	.	TGCAGTGCTAGACCCTCCCCGGGACAGCTTAACTATGGCTACACCTTC	CSARPSPGQLNYGYTF
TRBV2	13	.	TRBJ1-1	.	TGTACCAGCATGTTAGAGGGATACACTGAAGCTTTCTTT	CTSMLEGYTEAFF
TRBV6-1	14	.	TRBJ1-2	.	TGTGCCAGCAGTACCCCTGACCTGCTCGGTGGCTACACCTTC	CASSTPDLLGGYTF
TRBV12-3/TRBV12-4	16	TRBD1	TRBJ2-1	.	TGTGCCAGCAGTTTAGCTGGGACAGGGGGCGGCAATGAGCAGTTCTTC	CASSLAGTGGGNEQFF
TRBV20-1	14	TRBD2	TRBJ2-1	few	TGCAGTGCTAGACTAGCGGGTTCCTACAATGAGCAGTTCTTC	CSARLAGSYNEQFF
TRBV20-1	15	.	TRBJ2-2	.	TGCAGTGCAGCCAAGGGACGGGCGGTCACCGGGGAGCTGTTTTTT	CSAAKGRAVTGELFF
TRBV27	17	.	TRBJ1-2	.	TGTGCCAGCAGTTCTGCGGGGGGTGCCGGGGGAAACTATGGCTACACCTTC	CASSSAGGAGGNYGYTF
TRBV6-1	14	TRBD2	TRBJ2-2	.	TGTGCCAGCAGACTTACTAGCGACACCGGGGAGCTGTTTTTT	CASRLTSDTGELFF
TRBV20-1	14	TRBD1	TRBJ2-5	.	TGCAGTGCTGTGATGGGGACAGGGGACGAGACCCAGTACTTC	CSAVMGTGDETQYF
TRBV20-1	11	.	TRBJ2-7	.	TGCAGTGCTAGATCCAGCCACGAGCAGTACTTC	CSARSSHEQYF
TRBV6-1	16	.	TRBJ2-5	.	TGTGCCAGCAGTACAGCAGGGGGGCTGATCCAAGAGACCCAGTACTTC	CASSTAGGLIQETQYF
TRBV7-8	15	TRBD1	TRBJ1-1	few	TGTGCCAGCAGCTCACAGACAGGGGGTCTGACTGAAGCTTTCTTT	CASSSQTGGLTEAFF
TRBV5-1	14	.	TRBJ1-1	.	TGCGCCAGCAGCTTGGCCGAGAGAAACACTGAAGCTTTCTTT	CASSLAERNTEAFF
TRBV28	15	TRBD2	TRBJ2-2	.	TGTGCCAGCATACGCGGGAGGCGGAACACCGGGGAGCTGTTTTTT	CASIRGRRNTGELFF
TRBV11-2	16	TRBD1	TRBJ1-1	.	TGTGCCAGCAGCTTAAAATTCGGGACAGTGAACACTGAAGCTTTCTTT	CASSLKFGTVNTEAFF
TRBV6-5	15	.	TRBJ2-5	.	TGTGCCAGCAGTTATGATGGGGTGAACAGAGAGACCCAGTACTTC	CASSYDGVNRETQYF
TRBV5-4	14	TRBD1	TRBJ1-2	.	TGTGCCAGCAGCTCCGGGGACAGGGTGGGAGGCTACACCTTC	CASSSGDRVGGYTF
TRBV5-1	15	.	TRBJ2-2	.	TGCGCCAGCAGCTTGGACCCGGTAAACACCGGGGAGCTGTTTTTT	CASSLDPVNTGELFF
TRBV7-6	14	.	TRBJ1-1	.	TGTGCCAGCAGCTTAGCGGGGGGGAACACTGAAGCTTTCTTT	CASSLAGGNTEAFF
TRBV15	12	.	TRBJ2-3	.	TGTGCCACCAGCAGAGGAGGAGATACGCAGTATTTT	CATSRGGDTQYF
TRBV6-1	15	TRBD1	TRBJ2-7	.	TGTGCCAGCAGTGAACAGGACAGGGGGCGCGGCGAGCAGTACTTC	CASSEQDRGRGEQYF
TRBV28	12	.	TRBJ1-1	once	TGTGCCAGCAGACCTCCAAACACTGAAGCTTTCTTT	CASRPPNTEAFF
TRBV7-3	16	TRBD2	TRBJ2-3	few	TGTGCCAGCAGCTCATCTAGCGGGGGAAACACAGATACGCAGTATTTT	CASSSSSGGNTDTQYF
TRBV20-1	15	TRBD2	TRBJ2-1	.	TGCAGTGCTATTCAGCCGGGACTAGCGACCAATGAGCAGTTCTTC	CSAIQPGLATNEQFF
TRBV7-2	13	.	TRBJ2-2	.	TGTGCCAGCAGGACCGCTGAGGCCGGGGAGCTGTTTTTT	CASRTAEAGELFF
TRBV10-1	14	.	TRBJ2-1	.	TGCGCCAGCAGTGAGTCTAGCGGCATTTGTGAGCAGTTCTTC	CASSESSGICEQFF
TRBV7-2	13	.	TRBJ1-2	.	TGTGCCAGCAGGCAGGGTTACTACTATGGCTACACCTTC	CASRQGYYYGYTF
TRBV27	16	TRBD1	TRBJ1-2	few	TGTGCCAGCAGGGGGACAGGGGGCACCCTTAACTATGGCTACACCTTC	CASRGTGGTLNYGYTF
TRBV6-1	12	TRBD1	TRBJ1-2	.	TGTGCCAGCAGATCGCCAGGGGGCGCCTACACCTTC	CASRSPGGAYTF
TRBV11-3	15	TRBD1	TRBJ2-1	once	TGTGCCAGCAGCTCCGGGACAGGGGGCTACAATGAGCAGTTCTTC	CASSSGTGGYNEQFF
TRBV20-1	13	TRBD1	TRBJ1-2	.	TGCAGTGCTAGGTACCGACAGGGTAGGGGCTACACCTTC	CSARYRQGRGYTF
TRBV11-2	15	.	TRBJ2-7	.	TGTGCCAGCAGCCACCGGGGGCTAGCGAGATACGAGCAGTACTTC	CASSHRGLARYEQYF
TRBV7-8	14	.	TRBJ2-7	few	TGTGCCAGCAGCTTACAGAGTACGTCCTACGAGCAGTACTTC	CASSLQSTSYEQYF
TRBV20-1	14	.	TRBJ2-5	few	TGCAGTGCTAGTGGGGGGGGGGCCCAAGAGACCCAGTACTTC	CSASGGGAQETQYF
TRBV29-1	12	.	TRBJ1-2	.	TGCAGCGTTGAAGATCGGGAGGGTGGCTACACCTTC	CSVEDREGGYTF
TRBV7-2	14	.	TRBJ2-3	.	TGTGCCAGCAGCTTCCAAGCAGGAAAAGATACGCAGTATTTT	CASSFQAGKDTQYF
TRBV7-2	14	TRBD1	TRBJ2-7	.	TGTGCCAGCAGGGCTACAGGGGGCTATGCCGAGCAGTACTTC	CASRATGGYAEQYF
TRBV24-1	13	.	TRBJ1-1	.	TGTGCCACCAGCCGGGACACGAACACTGAAGCTTTCTTT	CATSRDTNTEAFF
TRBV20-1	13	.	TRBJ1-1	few	TGCAGTGCTAGTGAGGGCTTGAACACTGAAGCTTTCTTT	CSASEGLNTEAFF
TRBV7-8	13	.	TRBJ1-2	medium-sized	TGTGCCAGCAGCTCCTTGGCAGGCTATGGCTACACCTTC	CASSSLAGYGYTF
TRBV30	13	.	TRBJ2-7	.	TGTGCCTGGAAGGCAGGGACGTTCTACGAGCAGTACTTC	CAWKAGTFYEQYF
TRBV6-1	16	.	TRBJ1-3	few	TGTGCCAGCAGTGCCCAGGGACCTTGGACTGGAAACACCATATATTTT	CASSAQGPWTGNTIYF
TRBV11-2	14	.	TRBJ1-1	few	TGTGCCAGCAGCCCCGACAGAATGAACACTGAAGCTTTCTTT	CASSPDRMNTEAFF
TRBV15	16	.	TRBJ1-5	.	TGTGTCACCAGCAGAGATTTGGGAGGGGGAAATCAGCCCCAGCATTTT	CVTSRDLGGGNQPQHF
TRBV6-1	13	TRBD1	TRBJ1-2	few	TGTGCCAGCAGAGGGGACAGGGAGTTAGGCTACACCTTC	CASRGDRELGYTF
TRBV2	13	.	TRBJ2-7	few	TGTGCCAGCAGTGAAGAGCGGCAATACGAGCAGTACTTC	CASSEERQYEQYF
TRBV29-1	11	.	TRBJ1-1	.	TGCAGCGTTGGCAAGAACACTGAAGCTTTCTTT	CSVGKNTEAFF
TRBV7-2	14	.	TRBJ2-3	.	TGTGCCAGCAGATGGGCCGCAACCGCAGATACGCAGTATTTT	CASRWAATADTQYF
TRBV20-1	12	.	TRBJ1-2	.	TGCAGTGCTAGCAAGCCGGATTATGGCTACACCTTC	CSASKPDYGYTF
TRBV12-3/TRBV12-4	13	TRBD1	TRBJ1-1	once	TGTGCCAGCAGAAAGACAGGGGGGACTGAAGCTTTCTTT	CASRKTGGTEAFF
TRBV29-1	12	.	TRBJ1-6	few	TGCAGCGCTTCCATTGGGGATTCACCCCTCCACTTT	CSASIGDSPLHF
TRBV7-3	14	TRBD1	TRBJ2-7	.	TGTGCCAGCAGCCCCGGTCCAGGGGGCGACGAGCAGTACTTC	CASSPGPGGDEQYF
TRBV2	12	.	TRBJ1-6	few	TGTGCCAGCAATCAAGGGGAACCTGGCCTCCACTTT	CASNQGEPGLHF
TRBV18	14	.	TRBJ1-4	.	TGTGCCAGCTCATCCATTGCAACTAATGAAAAACTGTTTTTT	CASSSIATNEKLFF
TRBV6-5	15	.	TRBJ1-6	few	TGTGCCAGCAGTTACTCGGGTTTAGGGGATTCACCCCTCCACTTT	CASSYSGLGDSPLHF
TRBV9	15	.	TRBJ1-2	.	TGTGCCAGCAGCCCTACCCAACTATATAGGTATGGCTACACCTTC	CASSPTQLYRYGYTF
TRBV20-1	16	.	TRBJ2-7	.	TGCAGTGCTAGAGATCGGGCTAGCTCAGGGTCTGACGAGCAGTACTTC	CSARDRASSGSDEQYF
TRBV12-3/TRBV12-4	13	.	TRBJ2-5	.	TGTGCCAGCAGTCCAGGACAGAAAGAGACCCAGTACTTC	CASSPGQKETQYF
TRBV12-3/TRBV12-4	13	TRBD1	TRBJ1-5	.	TGTGCCAGCAGTTTGGACAGGGCCGGTCCCCAGCATTTT	CASSLDRAGPQHF